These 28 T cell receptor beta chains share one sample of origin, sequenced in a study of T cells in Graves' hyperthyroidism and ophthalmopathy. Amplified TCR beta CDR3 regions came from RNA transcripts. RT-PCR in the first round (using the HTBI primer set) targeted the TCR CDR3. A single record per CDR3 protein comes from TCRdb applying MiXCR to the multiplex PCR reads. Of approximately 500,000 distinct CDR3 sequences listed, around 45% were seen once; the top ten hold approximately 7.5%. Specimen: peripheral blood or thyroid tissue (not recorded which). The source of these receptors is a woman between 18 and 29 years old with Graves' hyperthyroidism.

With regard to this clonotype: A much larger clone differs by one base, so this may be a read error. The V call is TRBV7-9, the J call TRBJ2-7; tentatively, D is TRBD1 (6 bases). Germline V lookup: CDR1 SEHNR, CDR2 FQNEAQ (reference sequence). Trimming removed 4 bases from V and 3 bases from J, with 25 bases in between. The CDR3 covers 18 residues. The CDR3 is CASSSGTPKRAGDYEQYF. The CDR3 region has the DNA TGTGCCAGCAGCTCCGGGACACCGAAAAGGGCGGGTGACTACGAGCAGTACTTC.

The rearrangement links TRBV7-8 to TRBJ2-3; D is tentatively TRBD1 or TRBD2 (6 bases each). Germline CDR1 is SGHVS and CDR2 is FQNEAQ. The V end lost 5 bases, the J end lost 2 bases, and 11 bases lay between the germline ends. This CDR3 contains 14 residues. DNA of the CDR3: TGTGCCAGCAGCGCAGGGGACTTCACAGATACGCAGTATTTT. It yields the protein CASSAGDFTDTQYF.

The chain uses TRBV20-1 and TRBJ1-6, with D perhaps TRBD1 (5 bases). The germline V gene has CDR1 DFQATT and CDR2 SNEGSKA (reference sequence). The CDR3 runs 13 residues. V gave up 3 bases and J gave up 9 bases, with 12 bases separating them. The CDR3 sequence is CSASVQGVSPLHF. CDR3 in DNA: TGCAGTGCTAGTGTCCAGGGAGTTTCACCCCTCCACTTT.

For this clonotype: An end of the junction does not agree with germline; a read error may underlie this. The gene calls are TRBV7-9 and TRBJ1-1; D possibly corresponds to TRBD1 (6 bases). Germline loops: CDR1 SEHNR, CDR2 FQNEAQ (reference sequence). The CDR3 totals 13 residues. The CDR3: CASIKDRNTEGFF. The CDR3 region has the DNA TGTGCCAGCATCAAAGACAGGAACACTGAAGGTTTCTTT. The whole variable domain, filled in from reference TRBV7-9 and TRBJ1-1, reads DTGVSQNPRHKITKRGQNVTFRCDPISEHNRLYWYRQTLGQGPEFLTYFQNEAQLEKSRLLSDRFSAERPKGSFSTLEIQRTEQGDSAMYLCASIKDRNTEGFFGQGTRLTVV.

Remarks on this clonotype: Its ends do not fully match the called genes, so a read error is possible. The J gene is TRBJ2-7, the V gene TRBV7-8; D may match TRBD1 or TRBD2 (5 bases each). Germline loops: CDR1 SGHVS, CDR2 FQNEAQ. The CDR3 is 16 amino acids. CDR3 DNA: TGTGCCAGCAGCTTGGACATTTTATCGAACACCGGGGAGCTGTACTTC. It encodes CASSLDILSNTGELYF.

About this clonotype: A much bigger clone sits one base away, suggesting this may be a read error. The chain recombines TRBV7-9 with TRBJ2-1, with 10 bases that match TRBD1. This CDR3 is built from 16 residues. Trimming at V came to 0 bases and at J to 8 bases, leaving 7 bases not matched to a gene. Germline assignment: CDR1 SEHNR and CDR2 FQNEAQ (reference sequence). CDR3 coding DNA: TGTGCCAGCAGCTTAGCGTGGGACAGGGGAGACGATGAGCAGTTCTTC. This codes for CASSLAWDRGDDEQFF.

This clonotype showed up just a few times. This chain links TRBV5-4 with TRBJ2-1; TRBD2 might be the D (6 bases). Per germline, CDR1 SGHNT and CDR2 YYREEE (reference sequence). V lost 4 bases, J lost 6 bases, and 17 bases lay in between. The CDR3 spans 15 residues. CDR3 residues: CASSERHRDFNEQFF. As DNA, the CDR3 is TGTGCCAGCAGCGAACGGCACCGGGACTTCAATGAGCAGTTCTTC.

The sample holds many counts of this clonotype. This chain's CDR3 is CSARGDRTDYGYTF. For the CDR3, the DNA is TGCAGTGCTAGAGGGGACCGAACGGACTATGGCTACACCTTC. The chain carries TRBV20-1 and TRBJ1-2; tentative D call: TRBD1 (5 bases). CDR1 and CDR2 from the germline V gene are DFQATT and SNEGSKA (reference sequence). Trimming cost V 1 base and J 3 bases, with 12 bases left between them. The CDR3 totals 14 residues.

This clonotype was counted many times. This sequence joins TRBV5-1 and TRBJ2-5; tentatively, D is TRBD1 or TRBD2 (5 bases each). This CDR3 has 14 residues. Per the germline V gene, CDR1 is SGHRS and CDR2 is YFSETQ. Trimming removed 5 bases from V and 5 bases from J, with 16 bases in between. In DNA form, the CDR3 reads TGCGCCAGCAGAATTGATGCCGGGGCCGAGACCCAGTACTTC. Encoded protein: CASRIDAGAETQYF.

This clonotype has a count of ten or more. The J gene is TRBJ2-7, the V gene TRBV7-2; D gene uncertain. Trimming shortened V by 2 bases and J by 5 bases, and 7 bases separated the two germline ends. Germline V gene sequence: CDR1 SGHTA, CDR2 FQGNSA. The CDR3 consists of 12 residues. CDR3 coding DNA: TGTGCCAGCAGCTTATACACTCACGAGCAGTACTTC. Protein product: CASSLYTHEQYF.

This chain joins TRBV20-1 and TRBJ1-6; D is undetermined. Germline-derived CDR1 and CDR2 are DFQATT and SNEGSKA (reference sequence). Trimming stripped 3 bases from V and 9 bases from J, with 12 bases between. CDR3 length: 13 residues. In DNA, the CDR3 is TGCAGTGCTAGTGAAGCACCGGGTTCACCCCTCCACTTT. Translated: CSASEAPGSPLHF.

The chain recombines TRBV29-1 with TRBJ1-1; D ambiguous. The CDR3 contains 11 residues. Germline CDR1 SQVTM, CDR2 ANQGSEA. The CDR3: CSERARTEAFF. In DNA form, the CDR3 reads TGCAGTGAAAGGGCACGCACTGAAGCTTTCTTT.

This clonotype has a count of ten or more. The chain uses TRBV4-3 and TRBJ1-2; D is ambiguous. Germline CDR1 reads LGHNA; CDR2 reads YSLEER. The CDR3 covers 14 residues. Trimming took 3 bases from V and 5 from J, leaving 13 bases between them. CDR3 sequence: CASSQEVRDYGYTF. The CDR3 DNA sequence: TGCGCCAGCAGCCAGGAGGTTCGGGATTATGGCTACACCTTC.

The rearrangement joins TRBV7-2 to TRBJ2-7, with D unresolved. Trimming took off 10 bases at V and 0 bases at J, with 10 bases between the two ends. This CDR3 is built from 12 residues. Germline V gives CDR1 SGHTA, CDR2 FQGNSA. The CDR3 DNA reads TGTGCCATCGCCGGCAGCTCCTACGAGCAGTACTTC. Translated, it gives CAIAGSSYEQYF.

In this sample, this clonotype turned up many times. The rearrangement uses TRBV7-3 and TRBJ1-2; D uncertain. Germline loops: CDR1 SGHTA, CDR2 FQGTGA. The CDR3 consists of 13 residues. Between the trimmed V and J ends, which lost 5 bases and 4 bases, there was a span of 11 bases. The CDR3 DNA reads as TGTGCCAGCAGCGCGACGTTTGGCTATGGCTACACCTTC. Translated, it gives CASSATFGYGYTF.

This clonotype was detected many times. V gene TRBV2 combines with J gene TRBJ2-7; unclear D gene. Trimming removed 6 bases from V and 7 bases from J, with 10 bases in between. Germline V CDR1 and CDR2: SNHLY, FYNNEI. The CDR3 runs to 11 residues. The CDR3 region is CASRSVGEQYF. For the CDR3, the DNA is TGTGCCAGCAGATCAGTGGGTGAGCAGTACTTC.

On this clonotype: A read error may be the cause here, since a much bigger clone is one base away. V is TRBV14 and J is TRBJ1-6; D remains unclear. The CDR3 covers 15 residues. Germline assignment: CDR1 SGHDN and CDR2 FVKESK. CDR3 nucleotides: TGTGCCAGCAGCCAACCGAGCTCCTATAATTCACCCCCCCACTTT. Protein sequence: CASSQPSSYNSPPHF.

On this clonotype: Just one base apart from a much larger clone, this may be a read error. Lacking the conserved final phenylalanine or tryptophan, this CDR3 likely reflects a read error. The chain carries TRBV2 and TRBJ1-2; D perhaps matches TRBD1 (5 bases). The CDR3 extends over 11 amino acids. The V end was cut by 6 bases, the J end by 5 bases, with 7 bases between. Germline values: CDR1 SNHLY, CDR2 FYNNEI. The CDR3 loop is CASRRQYGYTL. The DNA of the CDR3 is TGTGCCAGCAGAAGACAGTATGGCTACACCCTC.

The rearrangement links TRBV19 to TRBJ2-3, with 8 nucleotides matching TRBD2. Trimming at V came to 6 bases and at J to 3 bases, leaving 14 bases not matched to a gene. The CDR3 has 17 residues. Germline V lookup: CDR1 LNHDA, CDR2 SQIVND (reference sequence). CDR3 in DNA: TGTGCCAGTAGAGGGGCGAGCGGGAGAGGATCAACAGATACGCAGTATTTT. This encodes CASRGASGRGSTDTQYF.

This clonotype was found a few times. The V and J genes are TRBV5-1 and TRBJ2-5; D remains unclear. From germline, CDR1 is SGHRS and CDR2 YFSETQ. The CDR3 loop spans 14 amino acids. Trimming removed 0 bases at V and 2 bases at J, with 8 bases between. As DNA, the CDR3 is TGCGCCAGCAGCTTGGGACATTTTCAAGAGACCCAGTACTTC. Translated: CASSLGHFQETQYF.

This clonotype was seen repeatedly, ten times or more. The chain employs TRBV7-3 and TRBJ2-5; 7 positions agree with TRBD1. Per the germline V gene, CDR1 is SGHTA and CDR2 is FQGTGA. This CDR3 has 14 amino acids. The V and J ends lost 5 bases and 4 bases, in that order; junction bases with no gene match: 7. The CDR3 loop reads CASSVTGMGETQYF. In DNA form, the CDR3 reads TGTGCCAGCAGCGTGACAGGGATGGGAGAGACCCAGTACTTC.

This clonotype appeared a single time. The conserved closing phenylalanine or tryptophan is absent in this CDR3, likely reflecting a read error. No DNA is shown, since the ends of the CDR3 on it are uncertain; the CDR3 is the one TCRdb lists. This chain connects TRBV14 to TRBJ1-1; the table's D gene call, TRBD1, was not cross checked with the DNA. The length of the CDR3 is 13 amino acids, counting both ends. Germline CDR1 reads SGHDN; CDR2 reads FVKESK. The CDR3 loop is CASSQGWGLQANY.

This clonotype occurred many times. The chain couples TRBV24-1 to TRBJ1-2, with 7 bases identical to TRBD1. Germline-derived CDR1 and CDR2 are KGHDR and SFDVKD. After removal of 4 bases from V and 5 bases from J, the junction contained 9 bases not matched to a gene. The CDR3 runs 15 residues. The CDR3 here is CATSDSRTGWYGYTF. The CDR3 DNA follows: TGTGCCACCAGTGACTCCCGGACAGGCTGGTATGGCTACACCTTC.

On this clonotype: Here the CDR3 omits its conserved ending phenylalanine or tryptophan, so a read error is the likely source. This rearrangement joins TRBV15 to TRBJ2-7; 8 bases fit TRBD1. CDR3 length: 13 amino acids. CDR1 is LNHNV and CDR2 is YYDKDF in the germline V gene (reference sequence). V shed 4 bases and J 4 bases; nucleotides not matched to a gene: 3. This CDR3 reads CATSKTGAYEQYL. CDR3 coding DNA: TGTGCCACCAGCAAGACAGGGGCGTACGAGCAGTACCTC.

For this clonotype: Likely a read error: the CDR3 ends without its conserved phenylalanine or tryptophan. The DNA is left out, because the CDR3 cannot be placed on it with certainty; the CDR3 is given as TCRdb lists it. This CDR3 is CASSGGGS. The chain joins TRBV5-1 to TRBJ2-5; the table's D gene call, TRBD1, was not cross checked with the DNA. Per germline, CDR1 SGHRS and CDR2 YFSETQ. The CDR3 is 8 amino acids in total, end residues counted.

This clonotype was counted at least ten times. The CDR3 DNA sequence: TGTGCCAGCAGTCGGTACAGGGATAGCAATCAGCCCCAGCATTTT. Residues: CASSRYRDSNQPQHF. This chain uses TRBV25-1 with TRBJ1-5; a weak D match, TRBD1 (6 bases). Germline V gene sequence: CDR1 MGHDK, CDR2 SYGVNS. Between the trimmed V and J ends, which lost 5 bases and 0 bases, there was a span of 11 bases. CDR3 length equals 15 residues.

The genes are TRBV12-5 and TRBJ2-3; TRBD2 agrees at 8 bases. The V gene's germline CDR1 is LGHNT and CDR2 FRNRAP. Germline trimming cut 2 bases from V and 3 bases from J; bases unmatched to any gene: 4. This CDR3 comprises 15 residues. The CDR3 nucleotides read TGTGCTAGTGGTTTGACGGGACTAGAAACAGATACGCAGTATTTT. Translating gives CASGLTGLETDTQYF.

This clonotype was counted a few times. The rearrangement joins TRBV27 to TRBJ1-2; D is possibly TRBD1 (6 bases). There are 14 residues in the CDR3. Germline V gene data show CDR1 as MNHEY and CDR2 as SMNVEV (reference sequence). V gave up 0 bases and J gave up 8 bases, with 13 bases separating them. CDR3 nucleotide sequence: TGTGCCAGCAGTTTATCCCGGGGGGGCTACGGCTACACCTTC. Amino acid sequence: CASSLSRGGYGYTF.